The T cell receptor (beta chain) described here comes from a study of shared clonotypes between healthy human individuals. Study details: The people who gave samples were two women and a few men aged 18 to 49. Per donor, three plates held CD4 naive cells, three held CD4 memory, two held CD8 naive and one held CD8 memory.

On this clone: The antigen is unknown.

General study findings and limits: Rarefaction exposed incomplete sorted-subset sequencing despite large depth.

V gave up 2 bases and J gave up 4 bases, with 20 bases separating them. The CDR3 covers 17 residues. The germline V gene encodes CDR1 MNHNS and CDR2 SASEGT. Only in-frame clones appear in the TCRdb table, and some are missing; sequencing was by immunoSEQ multiplex PCR. The sample lists roughly 1,000,000 clones; roughly 74% were seen once. The receptor comes from a man aged 18 to 30 in good health. Some clones in this sample may be carry-over from other donors' samples. Sequencing was performed on memory CD4+ T cells from PBMCs. The subset here: CD45RA-negative fraction. This chain links TRBV6-1 with TRBJ1-2; a weak D match, TRBD1 (5 bases). The CDR3 bases are TGTGCCAGCAGTGAAAAGGGAATGGGGACCCGGGGCTATGGCTACACCTTC. As protein: CASSEKGMGTRGYGYTF.